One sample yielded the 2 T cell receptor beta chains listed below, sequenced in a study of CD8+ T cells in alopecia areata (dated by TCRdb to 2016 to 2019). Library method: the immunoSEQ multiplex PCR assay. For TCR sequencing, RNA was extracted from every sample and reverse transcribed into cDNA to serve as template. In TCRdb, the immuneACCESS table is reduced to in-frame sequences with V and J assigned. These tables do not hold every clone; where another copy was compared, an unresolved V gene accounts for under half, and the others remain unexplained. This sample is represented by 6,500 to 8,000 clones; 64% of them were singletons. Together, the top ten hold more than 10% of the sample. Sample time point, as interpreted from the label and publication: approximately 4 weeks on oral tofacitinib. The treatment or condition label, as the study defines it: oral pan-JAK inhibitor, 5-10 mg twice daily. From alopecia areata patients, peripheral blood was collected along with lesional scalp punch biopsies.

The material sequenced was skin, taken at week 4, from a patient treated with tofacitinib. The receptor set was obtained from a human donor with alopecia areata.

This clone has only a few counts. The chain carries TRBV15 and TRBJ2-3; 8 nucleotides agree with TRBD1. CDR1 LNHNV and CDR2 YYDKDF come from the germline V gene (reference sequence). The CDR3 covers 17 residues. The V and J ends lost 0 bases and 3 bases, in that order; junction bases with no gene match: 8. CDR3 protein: CATSRDTTGEFTDTQYF. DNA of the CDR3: TGTGCCACCAGCAGAGACACGACAGGGGAGTTTACAGATACGCAGTATTTT. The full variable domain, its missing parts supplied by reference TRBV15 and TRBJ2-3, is DAMVIQNPRYQVTQFGKPVTLSCSQTLNHNVMYWYQQKSSQAPKLLFHYYDKDFNNEADTPDNFQSRRPNTSFCFLDIRSPGLGDTAMYLCATSRDTTGEFTDTQYFGPGTRLTVL.

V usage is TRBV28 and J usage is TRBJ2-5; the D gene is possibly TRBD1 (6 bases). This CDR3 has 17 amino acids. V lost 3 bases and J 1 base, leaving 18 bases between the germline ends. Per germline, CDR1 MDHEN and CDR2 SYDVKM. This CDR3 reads CASSFPFGQHPQETQYF. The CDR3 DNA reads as TGTGCCAGCAGTTTCCCGTTTGGACAGCACCCCCAAGAGACCCAGTACTTC.